This TCR beta chain was obtained from a study of cytomegalovirus exposure and HLA in healthy donors. This clone appeared a single time. Germline trimming cut 4 bases from V and 5 bases from J; bases unmatched to any gene: 13. Per the germline V gene, CDR1 is MNHEY and CDR2 is SMNVEV (reference sequence). The CDR3 runs to 16 residues. Both 60 Vbeta primers and 13 Jbeta primers went into the PCR. Original data processing: The count from a later analysis was 65 million to 90 million unique TCR beta chains, some 9.9 million of them shared. The assay was immunoSEQ multiplex PCR, and TCRdb's table has in-frame clones only and misses some. That table supplies the V and J calls and clone size; D and trimming were determined from the DNA. The data contain about 120,000 clones, roughly 78% of them singletons.

The chain uses TRBV27 and TRBJ1-2; TRBD1 matches 7 bases. What was sequenced was PBMCs. The sequence was obtained from a man aged 25-40 years in good health and CMV-seropositive. The CDR3 here is CASSSTGFSGIYGYTF. CDR3 coding DNA: TGTGCCAGCAGTTCGACAGGGTTTAGTGGCATATATGGCTACACCTTC.